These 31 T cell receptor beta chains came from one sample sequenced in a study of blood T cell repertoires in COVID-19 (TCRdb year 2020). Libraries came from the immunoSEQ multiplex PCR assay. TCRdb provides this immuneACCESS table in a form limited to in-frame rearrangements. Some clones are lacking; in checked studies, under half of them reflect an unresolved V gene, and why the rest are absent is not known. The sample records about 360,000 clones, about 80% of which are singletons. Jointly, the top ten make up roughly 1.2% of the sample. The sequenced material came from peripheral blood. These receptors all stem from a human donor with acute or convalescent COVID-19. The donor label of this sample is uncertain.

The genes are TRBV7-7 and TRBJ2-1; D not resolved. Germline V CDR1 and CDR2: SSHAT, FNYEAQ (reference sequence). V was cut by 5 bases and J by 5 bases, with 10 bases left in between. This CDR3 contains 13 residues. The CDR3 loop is CASSLAGNNEQFF. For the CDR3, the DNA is TGTGCCAGCAGCCTTGCCGGTAACAATGAGCAGTTCTTC.

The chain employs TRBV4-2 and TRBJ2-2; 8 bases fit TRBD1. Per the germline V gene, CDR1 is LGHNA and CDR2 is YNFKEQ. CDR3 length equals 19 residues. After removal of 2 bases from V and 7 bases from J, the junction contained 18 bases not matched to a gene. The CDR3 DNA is TGTGCCAGCAGCCAACCAGCTCGGACCAGGGGGCGCAAAATCGGGGAGCTGTTTTTT. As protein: CASSQPARTRGRKIGELFF.

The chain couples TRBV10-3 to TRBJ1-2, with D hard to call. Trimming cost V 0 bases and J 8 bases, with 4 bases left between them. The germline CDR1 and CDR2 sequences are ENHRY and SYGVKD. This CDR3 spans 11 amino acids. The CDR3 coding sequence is TGTGCCATCAGTGAGTCGTTAGGCTACACCTTC. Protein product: CAISESLGYTF.

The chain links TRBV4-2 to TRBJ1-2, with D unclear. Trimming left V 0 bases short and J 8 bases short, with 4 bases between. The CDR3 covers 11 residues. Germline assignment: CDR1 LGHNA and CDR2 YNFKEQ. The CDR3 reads CASSQDRGYTF. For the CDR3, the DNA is TGTGCCAGCAGCCAAGACAGGGGCTACACCTTC.

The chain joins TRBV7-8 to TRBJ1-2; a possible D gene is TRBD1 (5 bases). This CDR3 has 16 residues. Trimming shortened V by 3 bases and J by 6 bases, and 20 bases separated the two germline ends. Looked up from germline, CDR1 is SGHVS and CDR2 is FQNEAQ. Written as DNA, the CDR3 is TGTGCCAGCAGCTTGAGTTTGGGGCGTCTTCCTAATGGCTACACCTTC. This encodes CASSLSLGRLPNGYTF.

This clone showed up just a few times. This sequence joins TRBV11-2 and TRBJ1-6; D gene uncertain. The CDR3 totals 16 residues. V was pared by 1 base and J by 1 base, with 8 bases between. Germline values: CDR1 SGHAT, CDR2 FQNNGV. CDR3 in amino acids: CASSLGQVSYNSPLHF. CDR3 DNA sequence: TGTGCCAGCAGCTTAGGCCAGGTATCCTATAATTCACCCCTCCACTTT.

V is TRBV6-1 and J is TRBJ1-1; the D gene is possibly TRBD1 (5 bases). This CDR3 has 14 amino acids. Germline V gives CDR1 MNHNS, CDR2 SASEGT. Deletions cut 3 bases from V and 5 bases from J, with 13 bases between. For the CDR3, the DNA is TGTGCCAGCAGTGATTCGGGGGGGTGGACTGAAGCTTTCTTT. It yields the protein CASSDSGGWTEAFF.

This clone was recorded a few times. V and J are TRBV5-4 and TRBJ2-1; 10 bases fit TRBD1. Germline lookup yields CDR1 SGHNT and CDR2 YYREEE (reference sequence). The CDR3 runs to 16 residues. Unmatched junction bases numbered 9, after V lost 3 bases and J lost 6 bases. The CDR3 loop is CASSSYRDRGGNEQFF. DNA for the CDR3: TGTGCCAGCAGCTCATACCGGGACAGGGGTGGCAATGAGCAGTTCTTC.

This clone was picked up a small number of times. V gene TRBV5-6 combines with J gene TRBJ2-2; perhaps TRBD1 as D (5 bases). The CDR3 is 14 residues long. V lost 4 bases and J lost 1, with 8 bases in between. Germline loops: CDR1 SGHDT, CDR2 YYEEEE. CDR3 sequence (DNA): TGTGCCAGCAGCATGACAGTGAACACCGGGGAGCTGTTTTTT. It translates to CASSMTVNTGELFF.

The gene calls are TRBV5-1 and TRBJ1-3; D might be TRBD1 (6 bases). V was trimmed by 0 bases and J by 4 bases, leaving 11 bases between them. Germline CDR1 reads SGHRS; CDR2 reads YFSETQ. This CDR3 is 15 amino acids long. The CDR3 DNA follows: TGCGCCAGCAGCTTGGGAGGGACACACGGAAACACCATATATTTT. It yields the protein CASSLGGTHGNTIYF.

The CDR3 region is CASNQGLAIEQFF. CDR3 in DNA: TGTGCCAGCAACCAGGGGCTAGCAATTGAGCAGTTCTTC. The chain couples TRBV2 to TRBJ2-1; D perhaps matches TRBD1 (6 bases). Trimming left V 7 bases short and J 9 bases short, with 16 bases between. Germline V gives CDR1 SNHLY, CDR2 FYNNEI. The CDR3 sequence is 13 residues long.

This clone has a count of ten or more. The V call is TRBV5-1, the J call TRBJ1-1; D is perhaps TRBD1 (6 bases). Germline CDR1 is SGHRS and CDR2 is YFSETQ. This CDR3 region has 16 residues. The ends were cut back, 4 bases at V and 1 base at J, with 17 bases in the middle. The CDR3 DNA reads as TGCGCCAGCAGCGGATCAGGGTTAGGGGGGAACACTGAAGCTTTCTTT. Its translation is CASSGSGLGGNTEAFF.

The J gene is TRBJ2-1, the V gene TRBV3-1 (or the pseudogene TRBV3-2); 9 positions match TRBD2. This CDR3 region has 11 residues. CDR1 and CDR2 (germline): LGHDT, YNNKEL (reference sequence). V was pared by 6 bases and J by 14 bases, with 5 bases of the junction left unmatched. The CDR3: CASRRGGWEFF. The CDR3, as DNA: TGTGCCAGCAGGCGGGGGGGTTGGGAGTTCTTC.

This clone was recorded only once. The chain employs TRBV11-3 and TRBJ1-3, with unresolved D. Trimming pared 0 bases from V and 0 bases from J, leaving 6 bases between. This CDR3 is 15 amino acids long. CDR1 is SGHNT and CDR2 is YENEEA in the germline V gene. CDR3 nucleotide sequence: TGTGCCAGCAGCTTAGAGGCGGGCTCTGGAAACACCATATATTTT. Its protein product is CASSLEAGSGNTIYF.

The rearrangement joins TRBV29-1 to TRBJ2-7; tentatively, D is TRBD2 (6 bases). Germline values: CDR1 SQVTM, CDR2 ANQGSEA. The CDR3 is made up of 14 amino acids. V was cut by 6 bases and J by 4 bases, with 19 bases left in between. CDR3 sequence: CSVEGVAVPYEQYF. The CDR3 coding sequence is TGCAGCGTCGAGGGAGTAGCGGTACCGTACGAGCAGTACTTC.

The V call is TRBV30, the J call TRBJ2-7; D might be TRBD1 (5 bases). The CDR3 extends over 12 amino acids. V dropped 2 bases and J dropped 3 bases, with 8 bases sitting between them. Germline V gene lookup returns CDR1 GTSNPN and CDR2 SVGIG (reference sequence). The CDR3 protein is CAWSTTGYEQYF. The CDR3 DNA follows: TGTGCCTGGAGTACTACAGGCTACGAGCAGTACTTC.

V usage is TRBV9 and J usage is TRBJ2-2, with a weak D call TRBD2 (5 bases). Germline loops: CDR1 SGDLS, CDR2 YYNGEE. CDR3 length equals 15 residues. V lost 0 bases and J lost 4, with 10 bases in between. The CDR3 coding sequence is TGTGCCAGCAGCGTAGTAGGGAGTGGCACCGGGGAGCTGTTTTTT. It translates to CASSVVGSGTGELFF.

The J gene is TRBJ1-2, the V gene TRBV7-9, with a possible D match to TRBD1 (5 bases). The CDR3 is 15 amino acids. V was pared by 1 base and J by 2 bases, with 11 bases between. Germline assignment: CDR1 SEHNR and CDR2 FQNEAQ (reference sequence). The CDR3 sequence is CASSLVGTGNYGYTF. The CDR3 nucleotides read TGTGCCAGCAGCTTAGTAGGAACAGGCAACTATGGCTACACCTTC.

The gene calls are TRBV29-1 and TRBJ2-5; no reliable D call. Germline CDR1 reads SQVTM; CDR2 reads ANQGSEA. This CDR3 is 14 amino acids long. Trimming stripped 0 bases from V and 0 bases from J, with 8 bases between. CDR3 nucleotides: TGCAGCGTTGAAGATCGGCAGGACCAAGAGACCCAGTACTTC. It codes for CSVEDRQDQETQYF.

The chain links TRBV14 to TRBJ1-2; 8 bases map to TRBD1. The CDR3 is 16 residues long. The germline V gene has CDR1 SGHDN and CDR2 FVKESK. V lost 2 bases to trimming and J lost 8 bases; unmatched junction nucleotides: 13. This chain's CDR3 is CASSQLLRTGLEGYTF. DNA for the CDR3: TGTGCCAGCAGCCAACTCCTCCGGACAGGGTTAGAAGGCTACACCTTC.

In DNA, the CDR3 is TGTGCCAGCAGCTCCCCGGGACTAGCGGGAGACGAGCAGTACTTC. The encoded protein is CASSSPGLAGDEQYF. This chain connects TRBV7-6 to TRBJ2-7; 14 bases are a match to TRBD2. The CDR3 sequence is 15 residues long. V dropped 4 bases and J dropped 5; count of bases not matched to a gene: 4. Per germline, CDR1 SGHVS and CDR2 FNYEAQ.

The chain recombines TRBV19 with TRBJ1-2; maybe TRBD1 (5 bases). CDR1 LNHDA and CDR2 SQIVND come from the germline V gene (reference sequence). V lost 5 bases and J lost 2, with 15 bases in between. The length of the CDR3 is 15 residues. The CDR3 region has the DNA TGTGCCAGTAGTTTGACAGCCTTCCTCAACTATGGCTACACCTTC. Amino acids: CASSLTAFLNYGYTF.

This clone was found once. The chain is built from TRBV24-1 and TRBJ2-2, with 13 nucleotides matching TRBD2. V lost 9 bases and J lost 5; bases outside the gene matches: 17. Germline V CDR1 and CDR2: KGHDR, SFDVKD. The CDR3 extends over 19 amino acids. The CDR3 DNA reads TGTGCCACCGAGGCATGGGGGACTAGCGGGGATATGGGGACCGGGGAGCTGTTTTTT. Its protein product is CATEAWGTSGDMGTGELFF.

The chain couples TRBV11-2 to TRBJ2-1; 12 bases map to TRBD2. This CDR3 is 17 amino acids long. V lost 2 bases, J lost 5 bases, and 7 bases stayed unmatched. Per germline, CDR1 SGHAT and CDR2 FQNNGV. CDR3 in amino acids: CASSLFTSGRFDNEQFF. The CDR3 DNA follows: TGTGCCAGCAGCTTATTCACTAGCGGGAGGTTCGACAATGAGCAGTTCTTC.

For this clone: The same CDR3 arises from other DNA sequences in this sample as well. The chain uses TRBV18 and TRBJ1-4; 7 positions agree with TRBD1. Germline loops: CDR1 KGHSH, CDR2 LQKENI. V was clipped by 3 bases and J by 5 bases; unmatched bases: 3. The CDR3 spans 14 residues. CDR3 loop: CASSPGQLNEKLFF. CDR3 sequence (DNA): TGTGCCAGCTCACCGGGACAGCTAAATGAAAAACTGTTTTTT.

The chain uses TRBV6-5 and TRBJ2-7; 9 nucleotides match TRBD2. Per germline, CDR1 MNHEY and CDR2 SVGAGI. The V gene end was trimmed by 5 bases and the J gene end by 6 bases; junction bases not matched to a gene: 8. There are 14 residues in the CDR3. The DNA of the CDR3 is TGTGCCAGCAGTCCCCTAGGAGCGGGAGGCGAGCAGTACTTC. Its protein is CASSPLGAGGEQYF.

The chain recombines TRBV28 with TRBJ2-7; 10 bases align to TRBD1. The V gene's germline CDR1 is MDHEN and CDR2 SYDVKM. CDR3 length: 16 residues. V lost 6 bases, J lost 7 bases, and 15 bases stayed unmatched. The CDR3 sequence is CASRTAGTGAMWEQYF. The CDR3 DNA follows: TGTGCCAGCAGAACAGCCGGGACAGGGGCTATGTGGGAGCAGTACTTC.

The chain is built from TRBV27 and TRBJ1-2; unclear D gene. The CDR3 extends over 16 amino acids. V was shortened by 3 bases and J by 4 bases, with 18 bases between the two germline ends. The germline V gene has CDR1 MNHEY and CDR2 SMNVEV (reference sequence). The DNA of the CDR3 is TGTGCCAGCAGTTTTTTTCGGGCGGGGTTACTCTATGGCTACACCTTC. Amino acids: CASSFFRAGLLYGYTF.

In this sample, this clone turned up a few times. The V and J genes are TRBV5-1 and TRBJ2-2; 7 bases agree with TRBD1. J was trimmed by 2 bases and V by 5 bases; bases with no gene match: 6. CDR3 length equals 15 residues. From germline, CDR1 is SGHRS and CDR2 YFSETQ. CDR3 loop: CASRSTGSNTGELFF. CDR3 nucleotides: TGCGCCAGCAGGTCGACAGGGTCTAACACCGGGGAGCTGTTTTTT.

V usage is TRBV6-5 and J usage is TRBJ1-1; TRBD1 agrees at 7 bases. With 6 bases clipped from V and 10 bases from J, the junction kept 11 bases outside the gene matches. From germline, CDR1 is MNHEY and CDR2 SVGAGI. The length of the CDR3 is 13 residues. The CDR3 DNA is TGTGCCAGCAGACCCAGACAGGGTAGTAGAGCTTTCTTT. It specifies CASRPRQGSRAFF.

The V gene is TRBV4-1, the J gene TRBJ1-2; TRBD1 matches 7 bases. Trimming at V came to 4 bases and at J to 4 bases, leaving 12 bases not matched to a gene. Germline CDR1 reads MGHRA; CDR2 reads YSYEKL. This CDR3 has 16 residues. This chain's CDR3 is CASSLSTGTVLYGYTF. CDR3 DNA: TGCGCCAGCAGCCTCAGTACCGGGACAGTGCTCTATGGCTACACCTTC.